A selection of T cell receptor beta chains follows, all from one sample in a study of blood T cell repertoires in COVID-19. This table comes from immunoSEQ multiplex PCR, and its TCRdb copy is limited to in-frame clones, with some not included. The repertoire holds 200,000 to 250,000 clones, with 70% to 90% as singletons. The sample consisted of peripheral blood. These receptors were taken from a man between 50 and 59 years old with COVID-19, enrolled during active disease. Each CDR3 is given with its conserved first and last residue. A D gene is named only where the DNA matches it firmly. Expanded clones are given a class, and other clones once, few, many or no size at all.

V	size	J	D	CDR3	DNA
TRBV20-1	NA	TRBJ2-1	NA	CSARRYEQFF	TGCAGTGCTAGGAGGTATGAGCAGTTCTTC
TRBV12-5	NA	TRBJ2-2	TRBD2	CASGFPSGRRGTGELFF	TGTGCTAGTGGTTTCCCTAGCGGGAGGAGGGGCACCGGGGAGCTGTTTTTT
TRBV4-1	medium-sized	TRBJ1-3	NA	CASSQVTQSTGNTIYF	TGCGCCAGCAGCCAAGTAACGCAGTCAACTGGAAACACCATATATTTT
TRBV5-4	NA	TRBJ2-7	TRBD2	CASSPSGRAEEQYF	TGTGCCAGCAGCCCTAGCGGGAGGGCCGAAGAGCAGTACTTC
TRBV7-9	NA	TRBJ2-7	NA	CASSRETPYEQYF	TGTGCCAGCAGCCGAGAGACTCCATACGAGCAGTACTTC
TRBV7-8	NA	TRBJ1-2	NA	CASSLEGSYTF	TGTGCCAGCAGCTTAGAGGGGAGCTACACCTTC
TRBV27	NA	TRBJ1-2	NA	CASSFNALPGGYTF	TGTGCCAGCAGTTTTAATGCACTCCCGGGAGGCTACACCTTC
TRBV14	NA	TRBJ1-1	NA	CASSQSRIGRDTEAFF	TGTGCCAGCAGCCAATCCCGGATAGGGAGGGACACTGAAGCTTTCTTT
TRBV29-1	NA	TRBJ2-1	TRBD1	CSKGQCREQFF	TGCAGCAAGGGACAGTGTAGGGAGCAGTTCTTC
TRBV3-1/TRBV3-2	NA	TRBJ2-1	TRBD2	CASSYSGRAGREQFF	TGTGCCAGCAGCTATAGCGGGAGGGCCGGTCGGGAGCAGTTCTTC
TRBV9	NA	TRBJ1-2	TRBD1	CASSVRTGESYGYTF	TGTGCCAGCAGCGTAAGGACAGGGGAGAGCTATGGCTACACCTTC
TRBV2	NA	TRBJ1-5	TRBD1	CASSEGQSFGPQHF	TGTGCCAGCAGTGAGGGACAGAGTTTTGGACCCCAGCATTTT
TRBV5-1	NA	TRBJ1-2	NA	CASREEPVANYGYTF	TGCGCCAGCAGGGAGGAGCCGGTAGCTAACTATGGCTACACCTTC
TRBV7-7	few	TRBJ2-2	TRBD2	CASSLEASGRDTGELFF	TGTGCTAGCAGCTTAGAGGCTAGCGGGAGGGACACCGGGGAGCTGTTTTTT
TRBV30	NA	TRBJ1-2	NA	CAWSVQTPLGYTF	TGTGCCTGGAGTGTACAGACCCCCTTGGGCTACACCTTC
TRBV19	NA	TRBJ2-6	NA	CASSPWSSGANVLTF	TGTGCCAGTAGTCCCTGGAGCTCTGGGGCCAACGTCCTGACTTTC
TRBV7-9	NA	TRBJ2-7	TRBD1	CASSGGGQGPSYEQYF	TGTGCCAGCAGCGGGGGAGGACAGGGCCCCTCCTACGAGCAGTACTTC
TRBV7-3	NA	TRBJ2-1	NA	CASSSSPGSGEQFF	TGTGCCAGCAGCTCCTCCCCGGGATCGGGTGAGCAGTTCTTC
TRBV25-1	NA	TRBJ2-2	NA	CASSEQGSTGELFF	TGTGCCAGCAGTGAACAGGGGAGCACCGGGGAGCTGTTTTTT
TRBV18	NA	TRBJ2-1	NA	CASSPTKGYNEQFF	TGTGCCAGCTCACCAACTAAAGGATACAATGAGCAGTTCTTC
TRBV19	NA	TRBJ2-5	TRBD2	CASSGFSGSPETQYF	TGTGCCAGTAGTGGGTTTAGCGGGAGTCCAGAGACCCAGTACTTC
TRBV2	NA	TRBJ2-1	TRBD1	CASSDWTGVHNEQFF	TGTGCCAGCAGTGACTGGACAGGGGTCCACAATGAGCAGTTCTTC
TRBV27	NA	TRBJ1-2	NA	CASRGPGYGYTF	TGTGCCAGCAGGGGCCCCGGCTATGGCTACACCTTC
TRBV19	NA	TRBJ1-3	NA	CASTPLTGSGNTIYF	TGTGCCAGTACCCCCCTGACAGGCTCTGGAAACACCATATATTTT
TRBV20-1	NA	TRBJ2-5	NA	CSAAVQETQYF	TGCAGTGCGGCGGTTCAAGAGACCCAGTACTTC
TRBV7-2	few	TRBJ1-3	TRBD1	CASSLEGQAISGNTIYF	TGTGCCAGCAGCTTAGAGGGACAGGCGATCTCTGGAAACACCATATATTTT
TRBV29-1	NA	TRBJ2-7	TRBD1	CSAGTGLYEQYF	TGCAGCGCTGGGACAGGCCTCTACGAGCAGTACTTC
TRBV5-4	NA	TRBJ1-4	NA	CASSLARGANEKLFF	TGTGCCAGCAGCTTGGCCAGGGGAGCTAATGAAAAACTGTTTTTT
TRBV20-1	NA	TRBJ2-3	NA	CSASMRVGTDTQYF	TGCAGTGCCAGTATGAGGGTTGGCACAGATACGCAGTATTTT
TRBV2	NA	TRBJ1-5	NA	CASSVGTGANQPQHF	TGTGCCAGCAGTGTAGGGACTGGAGCAAATCAGCCCCAGCATTTT
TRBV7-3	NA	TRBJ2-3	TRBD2	CASSQSGGALDTQYF	TGTGCCAGCAGCCAGAGCGGGGGGGCTTTAGATACGCAGTATTTT